Detailed here is one TCR beta chain. The data were produced by immunoSEQ multiplex PCR, yet TCRdb's version contains in-frame clones alone and is incomplete. The table has tens of thousands of clones, over 80% seen once. This sample was taken from a study of OX40 agonist ivuxolimab in advanced cancers. The V gene lost 4 bases and the J gene lost 8 bases, with 9 bases spanning the gap. The CDR3 is 11 residues long. Germline CDR1 DFQATT, CDR2 SNEGSKA (reference sequence). The sample consisted of CD4+ or CD8+ T cells sorted from blood, taken in a trial of the OX40 agonist ivuxolimab. The V gene is TRBV20-1, the J gene TRBJ2-1; D remains ambiguous. The clonotype comes from an adult with an advanced solid tumor such as melanoma, head and neck, liver or kidney cancer. The CDR3 region is CSANFNDEQFF. In DNA, the CDR3 is TGCAGTGCTAATTTTAACGATGAGCAGTTCTTC.